This T cell receptor beta chain stems from a study of T-cell reconstitution after alpha-beta-depleted transplantation in children. Unique molecular identifiers were incorporated when the TCRbeta library was constructed. One entry per CDR3 protein, called by TCRdb with MiXCR from the PCR reads. Found here are roughly 570,000 distinct CDR3 sequences, 27% of them singletons; the top ten hold 30% to 40%. The CDR3 has 16 amino acids. The V gene lost 3 bases and the J gene lost 6 bases, with 18 bases spanning the gap. Germline CDR1 reads DFQATT; CDR2 reads SNEGSKA (reference sequence). V gene TRBV20-1 combines with J gene TRBJ1-6, with no clear D. This material consisted of PBMCs, taken before TCRalphabeta/CD19-depleted stem cell transplant. This clonotype was obtained from a boy under three years old with Wiskott-Aldrich syndrome, due to receive a stem cell transplant. The CDR3, as DNA: TGCAGTGCTAGGGGTTCACGAGGAGGGTTTAATTCACCCCTCCACTTT. Its translation: CSARGSRGGFNSPLHF.